This is a list of T cell receptor beta chains from one sample in a study of T cell repertoires in cytomegalovirus infection. TCRdb re-called the reads through MiXCR, storing one row per CDR3 protein. The data show approximately 500,000 distinct CDR3 sequences, about 11% seen once. Sequenced material: PBMCs. Every receptor here comes from a human donor in good health (CMV status not recorded). Some clones in this sample may be carry-over from other donors' samples. Both conserved end residues are part of each CDR3. Fields, in order: clone size, J gene, V gene, D gene, CDR3 DNA, CDR3 protein. The D gene is left open where the match is weak. Clone size is stated in some rows and not others, as once, few, many or a class when expanded.

size: NA; J: TRBJ1-5; V: TRBV25-1; D: TRBD1; DNA: TGTGCCAGCAGCCTAAGTGGGACAGGCCCTAATCAGCCCCAGCATTTT; CDR3: CASSLSGTGPNQPQHF
size: many; J: TRBJ2-6; V: TRBV7-8; D: NA; DNA: TGTGCCAGCAGCTTAGTCTGGTCTGGGGCCAACGTCCTGACTTTC; CDR3: CASSLVWSGANVLTF
size: NA; J: TRBJ2-7; V: TRBV20-1; D: TRBD2; DNA: TGCAGTGCTAGAGATCGGCGACTAGCGGCCTACGAGCAGTACTTC; CDR3: CSARDRRLAAYEQYF
size: NA; J: TRBJ2-1; V: TRBV6-1; D: TRBD2; DNA: TGTGCCAGCAGTGCGGGGCGGGGGGTGAGGAATGAGCAGTTCTTC; CDR3: CASSAGRGVRNEQFF
size: many; J: TRBJ1-2; V: TRBV11-2; D: NA; DNA: TGTGCCAGCAGCTTAGAAACAGGGCCCTCAGGCTACACCTTC; CDR3: CASSLETGPSGYTF
size: many; J: TRBJ1-5; V: TRBV20-1; D: TRBD1; DNA: TGCAGTGCTCTCCGGACAGGGGACTATAGCAATCAGCCCCAGCATTTT; CDR3: CSALRTGDYSNQPQHF
size: many; J: TRBJ2-3; V: TRBV24-1; D: TRBD2; DNA: TGTGCCACCAGTGAGGGACTAGCGGGGGATACGCAGTATTTT; CDR3: CATSEGLAGDTQYF
size: many; J: TRBJ1-1; V: TRBV7-8; D: NA; DNA: TGTGCCAGCAGCTTAGGCACAGAGATGAACACTGAAGCTTTCTTT; CDR3: CASSLGTEMNTEAFF
size: few; J: TRBJ1-5; V: TRBV19; D: NA; DNA: TGTGCCAGTAGTATGAGTCAAAGCAATCAGCCCCAGCATTTT; CDR3: CASSMSQSNQPQHF
size: many; J: TRBJ1-5; V: TRBV4-1; D: NA; DNA: TGCGCCAGCAGCCAAGGGGAGACCATTTATCAGCCCCAGCATTTT; CDR3: CASSQGETIYQPQHF
size: many; J: TRBJ1-1; V: TRBV7-6; D: NA; DNA: TGTGCCAGCAGGAAATGGGACGACACTGAAGCTTTCTTT; CDR3: CASRKWDDTEAFF
size: NA; J: TRBJ2-1; V: TRBV20-1; D: TRBD2; DNA: TGCAGTGCTAGACCTTCTAGCGGGGGGATTTACAATGAGCAGTTCTTC; CDR3: CSARPSSGGIYNEQFF
size: many; J: TRBJ2-5; V: TRBV7-6; D: TRBD2; DNA: TGTGCCAGCAGCTTAGGAGTTAGCGGGAGCAGCCAAGAGACCCAGTACTTC; CDR3: CASSLGVSGSSQETQYF
size: many; J: TRBJ2-5; V: TRBV7-8; D: TRBD2; DNA: TGTGCCAGCAGCTTATTTAGACTAGCGGGGGAACAAGAGACCCAGTACTTC; CDR3: CASSLFRLAGEQETQYF
size: many; J: TRBJ1-2; V: TRBV28; D: NA; DNA: TGTGCCAGCAGTCCTGGCTACACCTTC; CDR3: CASSPGYTF
size: NA; J: TRBJ2-5; V: TRBV29-1; D: TRBD2; DNA: TGCAGCGTTGAAGGGGTGGGAGGGCCAGGAGAGACCCAGTACTTC; CDR3: CSVEGVGGPGETQYF
size: many; J: TRBJ1-6; V: TRBV6-6; D: NA; DNA: TGTGCCAGCAACCATAATTCACCCCTCCACTTT; CDR3: CASNHNSPLHF
size: many; J: TRBJ2-7; V: TRBV18; D: NA; DNA: TGTGCCAGCTCACGCGGATCGGGAGTAGGGGAGCAGTACTTC; CDR3: CASSRGSGVGEQYF
size: many; J: TRBJ1-6; V: TRBV6-6; D: NA; DNA: TGTGCCAGCAGTTACGCAGGTGAAGGGATCGGCCTCCACTTT; CDR3: CASSYAGEGIGLHF
size: few; J: TRBJ2-1; V: TRBV20-1; D: TRBD2; DNA: TGCAGTGCTAGAGGGCGGGAGGAAGGTTTGGATGAGCAGTTCTTC; CDR3: CSARGREEGLDEQFF
size: NA; J: TRBJ2-7; V: TRBV29-1; D: NA; DNA: TGCAGCGTTGAGCGTGCGGGGCGCGAGCAGTACTTC; CDR3: CSVERAGREQYF
size: few; J: TRBJ2-7; V: TRBV29-1; D: NA; DNA: TGCAGCGTCGAAACAGGGTACGAGCAGTACTTC; CDR3: CSVETGYEQYF
size: many; J: TRBJ2-3; V: TRBV7-8; D: NA; DNA: TGTGCCAGCAGCTCCCACGGCCGCACAGATACGCAGTATTTT; CDR3: CASSSHGRTDTQYF
size: many; J: TRBJ1-1; V: TRBV7-9; D: TRBD1; DNA: TGTGCCAGCAGCTTCCCGGGACAGGGGAAAGCTTTCTTT; CDR3: CASSFPGQGKAFF
size: NA; J: TRBJ2-3; V: TRBV7-3; D: TRBD2; DNA: TGTGCCAGCAGCCGACTAGCGGGGGGCGAAGGAGATACGCAGTATTTT; CDR3: CASSRLAGGEGDTQYF
size: many; J: TRBJ1-5; V: TRBV7-9; D: NA; DNA: TGTGCCAGCAGCACAACAGGCTGGCAGCCCCAGCATTTT; CDR3: CASSTTGWQPQHF
size: many; J: TRBJ2-1; V: TRBV12-3/TRBV12-4; D: TRBD1; DNA: TGTGCCAGCAGAAGGGTCGGGACAGGGTACAATGAGCAGTTCTTC; CDR3: CASRRVGTGYNEQFF
size: NA; J: TRBJ1-2; V: TRBV18; D: TRBD1; DNA: TGTGCCAGCTCACCCGGGACAGGGAGCTTTAATTATGGCTACACCTTC; CDR3: CASSPGTGSFNYGYTF
size: many; J: TRBJ2-2; V: TRBV7-9; D: TRBD1; DNA: TGTGCCAGCAGCTTAACGACAGGGTGGTCCGGGGAGCTGTTTTTT; CDR3: CASSLTTGWSGELFF
size: many; J: TRBJ2-7; V: TRBV7-9; D: NA; DNA: TGTGCCAGCAGCTTAGCCGGGGTCCTCTACGAGCAGTACTTC; CDR3: CASSLAGVLYEQYF
size: few; J: TRBJ2-5; V: TRBV20-1; D: TRBD2; DNA: TGCAGTTTGTTACTAGCGGGAGAGGTGGGGACCCAGTACTTC; CDR3: CSLLLAGEVGTQYF
size: few; J: TRBJ2-1; V: TRBV6-5; D: TRBD2; DNA: TGTGCCAGCACCCCACCCGGGACTAGGGACAATGAGCAGTTCTTC; CDR3: CASTPPGTRDNEQFF
size: few; J: TRBJ1-2; V: TRBV29-1; D: NA; DNA: TGCAGCGTTCCCGATGACAGGGGCTACACCTTC; CDR3: CSVPDDRGYTF
size: many; J: TRBJ2-7; V: TRBV5-4; D: TRBD2; DNA: TGTGCCAGCAGCTGGGCTAGCGGATCCCCTCTCGAGCAGTACTTC; CDR3: CASSWASGSPLEQYF
size: NA; J: TRBJ2-7; V: TRBV19; D: NA; DNA: TGTGCCAGTAGTATAGGCGGACTCTCAGGGGCCTACGAGCAGTACTTC; CDR3: CASSIGGLSGAYEQYF
size: many; J: TRBJ2-5; V: TRBV12-3/TRBV12-4; D: NA; DNA: TGTGCCAGCAGGTCGGAAGAGACCCAGTACTTC; CDR3: CASRSEETQYF
size: many; J: TRBJ2-2; V: TRBV15; D: NA; DNA: TGTGCCACCAGCAGCGCAGGGAAAACCGGGGAGCTGTTTTTT; CDR3: CATSSAGKTGELFF
size: NA; J: TRBJ2-4; V: TRBV2; D: TRBD1; DNA: TGTGCCAACAGTCCCCGGGACAGCGGTATTCAGTACTTC; CDR3: CANSPRDSGIQYF
size: few; J: TRBJ1-1; V: TRBV19; D: NA; DNA: TGTGCCAGTAGTACCAGACAGGACACTGAAGCTTTCTTT; CDR3: CASSTRQDTEAFF
size: many; J: TRBJ2-7; V: TRBV2; D: TRBD1; DNA: TGTGCCAGCAGCGCCTTGTCAGGGGGCCGCTCCTACGAGCAGTACTTC; CDR3: CASSALSGGRSYEQYF
size: many; J: TRBJ1-2; V: TRBV5-5; D: NA; DNA: TGTGCCAGCAGCTCGACCGGTTCTAACTATGGCTACACCTTC; CDR3: CASSSTGSNYGYTF
size: NA; J: TRBJ1-5; V: TRBV10-3; D: NA; DNA: TGTGCCATCAGTGAGTCTTCCCCTTCCGGGCAGCCCCAGCATTTT; CDR3: CAISESSPSGQPQHF